Included here is one T cell receptor beta chain sequence, with context. Its antigen is not known. The PCR employed 60 Vbeta primers together with 13 Jbeta primers. Libraries were prepared by immunoSEQ multiplex PCR; TCRdb keeps only in-frame clonotypes and omits some of them. The table lists 130,000 or so clones, 60% to 85% of them singletons. Germline values: CDR1 LNHDA, CDR2 SQIVND (reference sequence). The CDR3 runs to 15 residues. Trimming removed 8 bases from V and 4 bases from J; junction bases left unmatched: 6. This sample is part of a study of cytomegalovirus exposure and HLA in healthy donors. Across the whole study: Around 81% of some 390 genotyped donors fell in the Caucasian-associated ancestry cluster.

Study-level findings and limits: In a later analysis, specific HLA alleles were associated with 15,000 to 20,000 TCR beta sequences at a 0.05 false discovery rate. A link between a missense DCLRE1C variant and TCR beta V- and J-gene trimming emerged from a later analysis.

The receptor was isolated from a man aged 40-55 years in good health and CMV-seronegative. Sequenced sample: PBMCs. J is TRBJ2-2 and V is TRBV19, with 11 bases identical to TRBD1. Here the CDR3 reads CASSGQGDGTGELFF. The CDR3 bases are TGTGCCAGTTCGGGACAGGGGGACGGCACCGGGGAGCTGTTTTTT.